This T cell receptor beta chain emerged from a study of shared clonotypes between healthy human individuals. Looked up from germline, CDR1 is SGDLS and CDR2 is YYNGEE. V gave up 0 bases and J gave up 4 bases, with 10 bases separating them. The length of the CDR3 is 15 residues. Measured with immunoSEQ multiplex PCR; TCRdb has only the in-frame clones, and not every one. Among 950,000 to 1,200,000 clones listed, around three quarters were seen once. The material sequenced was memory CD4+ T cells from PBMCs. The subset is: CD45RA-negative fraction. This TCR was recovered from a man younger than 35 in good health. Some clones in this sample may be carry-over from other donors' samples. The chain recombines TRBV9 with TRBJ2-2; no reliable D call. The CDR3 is CASSVEAVPTGELFF. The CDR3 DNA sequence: TGTGCCAGCAGCGTAGAGGCAGTCCCCACCGGGGAGCTGTTTTTT.